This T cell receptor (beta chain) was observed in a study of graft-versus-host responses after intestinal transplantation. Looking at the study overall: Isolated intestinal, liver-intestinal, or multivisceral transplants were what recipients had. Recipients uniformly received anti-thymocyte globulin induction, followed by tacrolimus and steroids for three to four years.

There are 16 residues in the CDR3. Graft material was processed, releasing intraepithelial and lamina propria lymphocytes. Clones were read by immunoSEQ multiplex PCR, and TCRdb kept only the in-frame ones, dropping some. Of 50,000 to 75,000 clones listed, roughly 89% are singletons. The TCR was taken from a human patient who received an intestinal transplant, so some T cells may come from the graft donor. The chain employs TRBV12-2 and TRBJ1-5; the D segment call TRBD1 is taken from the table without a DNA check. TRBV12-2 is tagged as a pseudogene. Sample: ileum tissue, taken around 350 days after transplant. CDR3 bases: TGTGCAAGTCGCTTTAACAGGGGCAAGGGCAATCAGCCCCAGCATTTT. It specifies CASRFNRGKGNQPQHF.